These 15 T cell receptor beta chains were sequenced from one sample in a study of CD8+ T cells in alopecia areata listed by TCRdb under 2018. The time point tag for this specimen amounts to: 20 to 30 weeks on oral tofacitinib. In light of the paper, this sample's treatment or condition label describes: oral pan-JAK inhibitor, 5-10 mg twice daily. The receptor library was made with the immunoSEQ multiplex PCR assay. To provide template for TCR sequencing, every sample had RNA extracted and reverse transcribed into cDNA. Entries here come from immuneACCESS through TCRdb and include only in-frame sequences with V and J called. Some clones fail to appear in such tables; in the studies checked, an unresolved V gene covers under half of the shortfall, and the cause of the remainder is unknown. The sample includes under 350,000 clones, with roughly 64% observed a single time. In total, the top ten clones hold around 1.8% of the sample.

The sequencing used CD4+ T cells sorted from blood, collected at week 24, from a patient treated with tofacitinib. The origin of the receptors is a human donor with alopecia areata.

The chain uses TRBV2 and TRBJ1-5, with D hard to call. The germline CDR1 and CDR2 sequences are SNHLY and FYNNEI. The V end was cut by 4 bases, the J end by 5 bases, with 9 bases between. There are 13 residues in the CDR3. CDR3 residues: CASSGGQDQPQHF. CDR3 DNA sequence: TGTGCCAGCAGTGGAGGGCAGGATCAGCCCCAGCATTTT.

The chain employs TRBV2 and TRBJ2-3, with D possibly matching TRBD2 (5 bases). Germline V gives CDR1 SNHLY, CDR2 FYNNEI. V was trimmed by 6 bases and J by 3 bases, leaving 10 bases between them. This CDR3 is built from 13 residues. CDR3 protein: CASSLGRTDTQYF. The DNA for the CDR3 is TGTGCCAGCAGCCTTGGGAGAACAGATACGCAGTATTTT.

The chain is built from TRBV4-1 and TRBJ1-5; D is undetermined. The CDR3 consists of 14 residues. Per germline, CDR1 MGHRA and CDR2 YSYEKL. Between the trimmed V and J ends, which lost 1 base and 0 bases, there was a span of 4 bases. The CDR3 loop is CASSQVPSNQPQHF. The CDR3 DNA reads TGCGCCAGCAGCCAAGTCCCTAGCAATCAGCCCCAGCATTTT.

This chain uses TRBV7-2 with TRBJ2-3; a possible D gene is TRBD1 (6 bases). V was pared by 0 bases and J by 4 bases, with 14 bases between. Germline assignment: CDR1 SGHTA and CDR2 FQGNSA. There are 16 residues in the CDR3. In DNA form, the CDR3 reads TGTGCCAGCAGCTTAGCGGCAGCAGGGGTTGCAGATACGCAGTATTTT. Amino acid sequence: CASSLAAAGVADTQYF.

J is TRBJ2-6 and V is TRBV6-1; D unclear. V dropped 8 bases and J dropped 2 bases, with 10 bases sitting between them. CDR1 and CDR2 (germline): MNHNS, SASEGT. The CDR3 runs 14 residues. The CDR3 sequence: CASHVGPGANVLTF. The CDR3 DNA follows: TGTGCCAGCCATGTTGGACCTGGGGCCAACGTCCTGACTTTC.

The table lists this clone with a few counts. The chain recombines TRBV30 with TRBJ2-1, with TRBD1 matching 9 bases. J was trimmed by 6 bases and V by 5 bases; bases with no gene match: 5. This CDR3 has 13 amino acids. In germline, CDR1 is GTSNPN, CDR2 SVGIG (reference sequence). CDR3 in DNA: TGTGCCTGGGCCCCGGACAGGGGCAATGAGCAGTTCTTC. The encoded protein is CAWAPDRGNEQFF.

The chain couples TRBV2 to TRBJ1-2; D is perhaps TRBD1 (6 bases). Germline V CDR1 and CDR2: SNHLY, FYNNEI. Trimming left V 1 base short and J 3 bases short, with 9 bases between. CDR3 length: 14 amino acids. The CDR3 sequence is CASSEGQVYYGYTF. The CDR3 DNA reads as TGTGCCAGCAGTGAAGGACAGGTCTACTATGGCTACACCTTC.

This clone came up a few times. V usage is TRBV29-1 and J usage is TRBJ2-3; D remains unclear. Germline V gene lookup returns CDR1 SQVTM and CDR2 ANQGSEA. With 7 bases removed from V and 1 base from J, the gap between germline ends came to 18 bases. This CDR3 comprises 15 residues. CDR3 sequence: CSALEGSRGTDTQYF. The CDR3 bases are TGCAGCGCCCTCGAAGGTAGTCGGGGCACAGATACGCAGTATTTT.

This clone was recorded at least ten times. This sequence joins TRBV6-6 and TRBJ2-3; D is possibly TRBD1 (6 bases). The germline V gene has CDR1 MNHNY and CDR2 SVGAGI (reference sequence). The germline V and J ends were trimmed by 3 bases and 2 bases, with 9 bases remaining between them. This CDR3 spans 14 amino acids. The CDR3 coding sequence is TGTGCCAGCAGTTATCGGGACACCACAGATACGCAGTATTTT. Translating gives CASSYRDTTDTQYF.

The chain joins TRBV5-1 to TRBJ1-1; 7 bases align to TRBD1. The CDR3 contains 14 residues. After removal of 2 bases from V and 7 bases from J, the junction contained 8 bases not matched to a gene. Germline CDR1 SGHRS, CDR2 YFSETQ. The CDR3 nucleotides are TGCGCCAGCAGCTTCGCCGGGACAGATGGTGAAGCTTTCTTT. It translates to CASSFAGTDGEAFF.

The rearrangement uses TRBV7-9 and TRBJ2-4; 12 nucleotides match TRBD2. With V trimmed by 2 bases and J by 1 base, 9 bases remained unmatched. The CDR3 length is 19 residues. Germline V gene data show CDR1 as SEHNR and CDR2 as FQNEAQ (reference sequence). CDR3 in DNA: TGTGCCAGCAGCTTAAGTGGACTAGCGGGGTTCTTTGCCAAAAACATTCAGTACTTC. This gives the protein CASSLSGLAGFFAKNIQYF.

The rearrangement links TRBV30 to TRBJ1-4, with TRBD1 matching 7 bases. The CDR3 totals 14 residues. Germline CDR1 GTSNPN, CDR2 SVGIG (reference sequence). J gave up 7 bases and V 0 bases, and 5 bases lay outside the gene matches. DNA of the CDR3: TGTGCCTGGAGTGTAGGGGGCAGGGGTGAAAAACTGTTTTTT. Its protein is CAWSVGGRGEKLFF.

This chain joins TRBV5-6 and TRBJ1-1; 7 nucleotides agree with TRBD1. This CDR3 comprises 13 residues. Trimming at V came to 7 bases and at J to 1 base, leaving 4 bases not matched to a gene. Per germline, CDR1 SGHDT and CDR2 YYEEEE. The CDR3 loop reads CASVGQPNTEAFF. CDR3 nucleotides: TGTGCCAGCGTGGGACAGCCGAACACTGAAGCTTTCTTT.

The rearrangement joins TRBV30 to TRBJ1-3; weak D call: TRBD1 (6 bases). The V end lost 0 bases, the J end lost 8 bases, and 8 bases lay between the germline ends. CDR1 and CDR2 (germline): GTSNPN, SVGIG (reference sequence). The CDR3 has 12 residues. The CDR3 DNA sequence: TGTGCCTGGAGTGTACAGGGTGACACCATATATTTT. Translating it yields CAWSVQGDTIYF.

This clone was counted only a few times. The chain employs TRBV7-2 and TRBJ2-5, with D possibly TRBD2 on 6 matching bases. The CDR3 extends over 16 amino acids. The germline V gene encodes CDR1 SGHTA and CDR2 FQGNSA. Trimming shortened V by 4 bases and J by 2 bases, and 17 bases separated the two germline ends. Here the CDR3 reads CASSSSRMGGQETQYF. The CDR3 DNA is TGTGCCAGCAGCTCATCCCGCATGGGGGGACAAGAGACCCAGTACTTC.